This entry concerns a single T cell receptor (beta chain). Its antigen is unidentified. The sample originates from a study of shared clonotypes between healthy human individuals. Study-wide points: Some clonotypes were shared by all four sorted-subset donors, while others were not shared. The non-shared ones had lower generation probabilities than the shared ones.

The table came from immunoSEQ multiplex PCR; TCRdb's copy has only in-frame clones and leaves some out. The data contain about 710,000 clones, around 77% of them singletons. V was clipped by 4 bases and J by 0 bases; unmatched bases: 7. Germline CDR1 is SGHDT and CDR2 is YYEEEE. This CDR3 has 17 residues. A CD45RA-negative memory subset and a CD45RA+ naive subset were separated from the CD4+ cells. The sequence derives from a woman in her thirties in good health. Sequencing used memory CD4+ T cells sorted from blood. Subset defined: CD45RA-negative fraction. The chain recombines TRBV5-6 with TRBJ2-2; 9 bases are shared with TRBD2. This CDR3 reads CASSPLAGGTNTGELFF. CDR3 coding DNA: TGTGCCAGCAGCCCGCTCGCGGGAGGGACGAACACCGGGGAGCTGTTTTTT.